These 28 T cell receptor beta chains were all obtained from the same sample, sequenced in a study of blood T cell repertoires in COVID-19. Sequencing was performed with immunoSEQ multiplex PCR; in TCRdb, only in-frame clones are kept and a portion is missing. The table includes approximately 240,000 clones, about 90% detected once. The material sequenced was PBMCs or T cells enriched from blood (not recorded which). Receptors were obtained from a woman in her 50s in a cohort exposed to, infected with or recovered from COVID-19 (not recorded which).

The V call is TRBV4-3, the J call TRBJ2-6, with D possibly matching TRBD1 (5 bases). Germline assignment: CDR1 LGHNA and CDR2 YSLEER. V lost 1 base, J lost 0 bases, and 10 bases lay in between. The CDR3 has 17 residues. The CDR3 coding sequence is TGCGCCAGCAGCCAAGGGGTTAGGGGCTCTGGGGCCAACGTCCTGACTTTC. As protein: CASSQGVRGSGANVLTF.

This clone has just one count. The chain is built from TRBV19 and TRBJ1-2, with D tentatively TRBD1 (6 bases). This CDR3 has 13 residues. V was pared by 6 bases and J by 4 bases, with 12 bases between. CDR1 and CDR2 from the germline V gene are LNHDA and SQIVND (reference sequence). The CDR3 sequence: CASRQGSSYGYTF. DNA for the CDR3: TGTGCCAGTAGACAGGGATCCAGCTATGGCTACACCTTC.

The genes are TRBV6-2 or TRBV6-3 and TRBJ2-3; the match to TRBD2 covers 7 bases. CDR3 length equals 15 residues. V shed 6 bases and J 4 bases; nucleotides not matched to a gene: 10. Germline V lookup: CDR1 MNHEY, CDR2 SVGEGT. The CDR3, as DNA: TGTGCCAGCAGCGGACTAGTCAGGCCCGCAGATACGCAGTATTTT. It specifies CASSGLVRPADTQYF.

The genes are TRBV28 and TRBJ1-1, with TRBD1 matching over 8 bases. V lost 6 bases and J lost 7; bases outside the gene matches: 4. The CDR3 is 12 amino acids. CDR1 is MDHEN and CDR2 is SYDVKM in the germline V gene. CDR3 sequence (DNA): TGTGCCAGCAGATACGGGACAGGTGAAGCTTTCTTT. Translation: CASRYGTGEAFF. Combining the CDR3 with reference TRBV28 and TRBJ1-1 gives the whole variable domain DVKVTQSSRYLVKRTGEKVFLECVQDMDHENMFWYRQDPGLGLRLIYFSYDVKMKEKGDIPEGYSVSREKKERFSLILESASTNQTSMYLCASRYGTGEAFFGQGTRLTVV.

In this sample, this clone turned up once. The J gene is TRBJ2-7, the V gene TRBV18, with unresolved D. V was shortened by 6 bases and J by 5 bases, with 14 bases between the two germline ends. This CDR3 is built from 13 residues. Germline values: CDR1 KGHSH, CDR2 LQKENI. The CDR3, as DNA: TGTGCCAGCTCCGAGACATTTCAGAACGAGCAGTACTTC. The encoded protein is CASSETFQNEQYF.

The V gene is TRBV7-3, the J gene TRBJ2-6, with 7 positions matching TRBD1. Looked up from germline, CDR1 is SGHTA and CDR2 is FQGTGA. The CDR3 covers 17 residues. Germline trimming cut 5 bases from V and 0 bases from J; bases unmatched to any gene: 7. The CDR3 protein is CASSPRTGRSGANVLTF. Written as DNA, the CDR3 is TGTGCCAGCAGCCCTAGGACAGGCCGCTCTGGGGCCAACGTCCTGACTTTC.

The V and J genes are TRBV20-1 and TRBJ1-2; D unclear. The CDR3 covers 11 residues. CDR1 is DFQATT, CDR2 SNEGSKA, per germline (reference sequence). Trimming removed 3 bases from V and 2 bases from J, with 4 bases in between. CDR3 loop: CSASQNYGYTF. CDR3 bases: TGCAGTGCTAGCCAGAACTATGGCTACACCTTC.

CDR3 sequence: CASSLRIQGGETQYF. The DNA of the CDR3 is TGTGCCAGCAGCTTAAGGATCCAGGGCGGAGAGACCCAGTACTTC. The chain carries TRBV11-1 and TRBJ2-5; TRBD1 might be the D (5 bases). V lost 2 bases and J lost 4, with 14 bases in between. The CDR3 extends over 15 amino acids. Germline values: CDR1 SGHAT, CDR2 FQDESV (reference sequence).

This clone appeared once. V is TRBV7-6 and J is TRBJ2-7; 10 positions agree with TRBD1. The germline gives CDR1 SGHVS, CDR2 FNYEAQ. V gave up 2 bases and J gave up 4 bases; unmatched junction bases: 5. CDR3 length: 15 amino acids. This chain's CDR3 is CASSLIGQGEYEQYF. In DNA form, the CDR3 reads TGTGCCAGCAGCTTAATAGGACAGGGGGAATACGAGCAGTACTTC.

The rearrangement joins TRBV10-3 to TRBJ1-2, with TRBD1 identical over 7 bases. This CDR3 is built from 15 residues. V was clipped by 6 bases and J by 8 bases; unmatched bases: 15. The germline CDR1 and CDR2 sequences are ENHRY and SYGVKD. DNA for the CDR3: TGTGCCATCAGACGGGACAGCGGAATCTTAGGCGGCTACACCTTC. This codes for CAIRRDSGILGGYTF.

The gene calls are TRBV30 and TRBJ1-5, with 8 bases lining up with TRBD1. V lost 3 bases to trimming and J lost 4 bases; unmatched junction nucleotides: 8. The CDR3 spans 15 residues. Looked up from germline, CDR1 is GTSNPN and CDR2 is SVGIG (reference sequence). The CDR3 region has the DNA TGTGCCTGGAGAAAGACAGGGGCCGTTAATCAGCCCCAGCATTTT. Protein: CAWRKTGAVNQPQHF.

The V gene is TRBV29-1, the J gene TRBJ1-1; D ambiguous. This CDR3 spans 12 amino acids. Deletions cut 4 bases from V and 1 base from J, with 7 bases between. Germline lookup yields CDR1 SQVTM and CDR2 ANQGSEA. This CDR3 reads CSVVEGNTEAFF. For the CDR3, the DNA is TGCAGCGTTGTTGAGGGGAACACTGAAGCTTTCTTT.

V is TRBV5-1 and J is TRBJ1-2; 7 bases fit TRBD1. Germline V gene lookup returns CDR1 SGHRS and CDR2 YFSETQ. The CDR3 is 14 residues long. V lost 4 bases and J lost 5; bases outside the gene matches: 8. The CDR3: CASSPLGQAYGYTF. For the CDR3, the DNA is TGCGCCAGCAGCCCGCTAGGACAGGCATATGGCTACACCTTC.

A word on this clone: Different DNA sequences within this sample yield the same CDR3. The CDR3 DNA sequence: TGTGCCAGCAGCTTGACAGGGGGGACTGAAGCTTTCTTT. Translating gives CASSLTGGTEAFF. V usage is TRBV5-4 and J usage is TRBJ1-1; TRBD1 aligns across 8 bases. This CDR3 has 13 residues. The ends lost 1 base at V and 5 bases at J; junction bases unmatched: 1. From germline, CDR1 is SGHNT and CDR2 YYREEE (reference sequence).

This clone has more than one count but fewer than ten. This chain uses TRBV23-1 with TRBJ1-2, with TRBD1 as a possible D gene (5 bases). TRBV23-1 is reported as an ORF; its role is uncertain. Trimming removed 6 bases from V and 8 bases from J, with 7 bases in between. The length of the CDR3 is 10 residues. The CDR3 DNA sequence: TGCGCCAGCAGCCAGGGAGGCTACACCTTC. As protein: CASSQGGYTF.

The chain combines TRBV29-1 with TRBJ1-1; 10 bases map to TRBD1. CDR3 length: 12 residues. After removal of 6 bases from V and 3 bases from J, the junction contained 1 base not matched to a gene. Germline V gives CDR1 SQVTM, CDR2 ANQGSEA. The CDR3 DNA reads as TGCAGCGTGGGGACAGGGGACACTGAAGCTTTCTTT. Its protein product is CSVGTGDTEAFF.

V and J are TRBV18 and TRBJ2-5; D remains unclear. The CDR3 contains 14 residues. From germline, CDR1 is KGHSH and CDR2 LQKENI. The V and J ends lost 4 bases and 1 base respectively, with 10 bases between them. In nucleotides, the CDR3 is TGTGCCAGCTCACTAAGACATCTCCAAGAGACCCAGTACTTC. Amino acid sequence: CASSLRHLQETQYF.

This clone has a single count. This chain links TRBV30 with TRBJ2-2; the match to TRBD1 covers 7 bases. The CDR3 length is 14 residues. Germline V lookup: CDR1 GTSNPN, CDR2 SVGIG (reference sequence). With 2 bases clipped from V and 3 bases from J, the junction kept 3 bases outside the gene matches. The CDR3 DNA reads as TGTGCCTGGAGTAAGGGGGCCGACACCGGGGAGCTGTTTTTT. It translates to CAWSKGADTGELFF.

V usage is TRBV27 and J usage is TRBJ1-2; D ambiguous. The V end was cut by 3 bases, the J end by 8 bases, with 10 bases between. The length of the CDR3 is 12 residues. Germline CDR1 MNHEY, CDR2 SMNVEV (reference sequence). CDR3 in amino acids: CASSFRGSGYTF. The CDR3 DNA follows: TGTGCCAGCAGTTTCCGGGGTTCCGGCTACACCTTC.

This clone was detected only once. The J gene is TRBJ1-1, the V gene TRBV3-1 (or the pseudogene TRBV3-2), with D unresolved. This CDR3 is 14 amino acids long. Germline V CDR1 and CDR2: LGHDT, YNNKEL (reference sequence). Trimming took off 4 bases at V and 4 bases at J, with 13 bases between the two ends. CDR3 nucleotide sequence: TGTGCCAGCAGCCCATACCTTGGGAGCACTGAAGCTTTCTTT. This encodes CASSPYLGSTEAFF.

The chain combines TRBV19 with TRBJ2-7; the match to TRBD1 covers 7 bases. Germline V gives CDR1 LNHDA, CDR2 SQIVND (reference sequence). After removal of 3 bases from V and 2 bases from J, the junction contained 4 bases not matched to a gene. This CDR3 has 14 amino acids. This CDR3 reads CASSIGDRAYEQYF. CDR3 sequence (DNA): TGTGCCAGTAGTATTGGGGACAGAGCCTACGAGCAGTACTTC.

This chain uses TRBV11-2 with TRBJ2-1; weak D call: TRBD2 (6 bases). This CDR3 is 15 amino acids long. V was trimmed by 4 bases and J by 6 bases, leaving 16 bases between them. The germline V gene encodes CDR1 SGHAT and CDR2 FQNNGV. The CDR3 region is CASSSRLVSANEQFF. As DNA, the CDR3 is TGTGCCAGCAGCTCCCGACTAGTTTCCGCCAATGAGCAGTTCTTC. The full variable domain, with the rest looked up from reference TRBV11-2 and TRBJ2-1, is EAGVAQSPRYKIIEKRQSVAFWCNPISGHATLYWYQQILGQGPKLLIQFQNNGVVDDSQLPKDRFSAERLKGVDSTLKIQPAKLEDSAVYLCASSSRLVSANEQFFGPGTRLTVL.

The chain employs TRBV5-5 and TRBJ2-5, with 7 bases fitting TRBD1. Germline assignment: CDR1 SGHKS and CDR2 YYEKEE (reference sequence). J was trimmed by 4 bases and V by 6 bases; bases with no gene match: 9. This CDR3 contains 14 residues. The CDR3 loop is CASNTGVMAETQYF. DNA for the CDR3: TGTGCCAGCAATACAGGGGTAATGGCAGAGACCCAGTACTTC.

CDR3 nucleotide sequence: TGTGCCAGCTCCCGAAGACGCACTAGCGGGGGGGCCCAGGAGACCCAGTACTTC. Translated: CASSRRRTSGGAQETQYF. The chain combines TRBV18 with TRBJ2-5; 13 bases are a match to TRBD2. This CDR3 is built from 18 residues. Germline CDR1 and CDR2: KGHSH and LQKENI. With V trimmed by 6 bases and J by 5 bases, 15 bases remained unmatched.

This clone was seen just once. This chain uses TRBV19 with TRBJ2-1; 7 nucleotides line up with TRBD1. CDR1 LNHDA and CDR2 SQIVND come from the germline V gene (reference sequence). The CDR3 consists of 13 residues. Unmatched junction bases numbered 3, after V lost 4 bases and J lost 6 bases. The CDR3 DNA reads TGTGCCAGTAGTAGGGGGACAGTCAATGAGCAGTTCTTC. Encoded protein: CASSRGTVNEQFF.

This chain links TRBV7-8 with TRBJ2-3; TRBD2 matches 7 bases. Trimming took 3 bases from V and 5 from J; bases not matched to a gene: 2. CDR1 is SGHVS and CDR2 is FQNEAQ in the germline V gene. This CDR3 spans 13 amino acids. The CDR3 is CASSFRGGDTQYF. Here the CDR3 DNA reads TGTGCCAGCAGCTTTCGCGGGGGAGATACGCAGTATTTT.

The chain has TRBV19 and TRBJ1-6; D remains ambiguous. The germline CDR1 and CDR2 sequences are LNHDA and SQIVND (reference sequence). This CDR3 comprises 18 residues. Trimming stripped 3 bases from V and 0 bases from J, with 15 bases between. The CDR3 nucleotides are TGTGCCAGTAGTATGATAACGGCGGGAAGCTCCTATAATTCACCCCTCCACTTT. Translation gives CASSMITAGSSYNSPLHF.

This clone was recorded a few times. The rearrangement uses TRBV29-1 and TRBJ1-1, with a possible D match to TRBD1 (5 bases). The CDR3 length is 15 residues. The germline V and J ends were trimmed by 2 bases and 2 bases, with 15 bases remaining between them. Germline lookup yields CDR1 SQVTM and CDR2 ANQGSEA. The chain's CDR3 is CSVERRGKGNTEAFF. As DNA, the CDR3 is TGCAGCGTTGAACGTCGGGGGAAGGGAAACACTGAAGCTTTCTTT.